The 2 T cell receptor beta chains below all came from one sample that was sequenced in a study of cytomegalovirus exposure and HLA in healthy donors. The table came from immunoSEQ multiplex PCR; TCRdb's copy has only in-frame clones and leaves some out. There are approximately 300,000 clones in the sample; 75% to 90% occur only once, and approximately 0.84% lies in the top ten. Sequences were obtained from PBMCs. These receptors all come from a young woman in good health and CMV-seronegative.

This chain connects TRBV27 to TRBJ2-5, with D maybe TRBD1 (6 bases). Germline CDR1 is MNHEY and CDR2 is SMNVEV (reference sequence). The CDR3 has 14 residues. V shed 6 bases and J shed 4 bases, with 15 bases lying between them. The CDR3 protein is CASSLGADPETQYF. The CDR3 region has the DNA TGTGCCAGCAGCCTGGGGGCAGACCCAGAGACCCAGTACTTC.

The CDR3 sequence is CASSFRLAGGEETQYF. CDR3 DNA sequence: TGTGCCAGCAGTTTTCGGCTGGCGGGAGGGGAAGAGACCCAGTACTTC. This chain links TRBV28 with TRBJ2-5, with 9 bases that match TRBD2. Germline loops: CDR1 MDHEN, CDR2 SYDVKM. The CDR3 runs 16 residues. The V segment lost 3 bases and the J segment 3 bases; nucleotides outside the gene matches: 8. The full variable domain, completed using reference TRBV28 and TRBJ2-5, is DVKVTQSSRYLVKRTGEKVFLECVQDMDHENMFWYRQDPGLGLRLIYFSYDVKMKEKGDIPEGYSVSREKKERFSLILESASTNQTSMYLCASSFRLAGGEETQYFGPGTRLLVL.